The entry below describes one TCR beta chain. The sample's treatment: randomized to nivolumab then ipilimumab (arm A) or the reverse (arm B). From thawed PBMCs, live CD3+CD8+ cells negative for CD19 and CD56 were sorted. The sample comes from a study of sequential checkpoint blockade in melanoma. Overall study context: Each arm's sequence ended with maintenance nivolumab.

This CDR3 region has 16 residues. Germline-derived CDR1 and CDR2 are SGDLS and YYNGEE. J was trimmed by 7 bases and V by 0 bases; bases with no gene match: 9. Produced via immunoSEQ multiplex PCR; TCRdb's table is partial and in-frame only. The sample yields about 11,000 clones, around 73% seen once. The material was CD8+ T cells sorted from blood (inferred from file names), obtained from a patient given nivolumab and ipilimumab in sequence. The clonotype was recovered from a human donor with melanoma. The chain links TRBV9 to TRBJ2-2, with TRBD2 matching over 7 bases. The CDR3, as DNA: TGTGCCAGCAGCGTAGAGAGAGCGGGGAGAGGCGGGGAGCTGTTTTTT. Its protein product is CASSVERAGRGGELFF.